A selection of T cell receptor beta chains follows, all from one sample in a study of CD8 T cells in Susac syndrome. TCRdb redid the calling of the immunoSEQ multiplex PCR reads with MiXCR, one entry per CDR3 protein. The sample lists about 150,000 distinct CDR3 sequences; roughly 95% were seen once. The sample taken for sequencing was CD4+ T cells from PBMCs. The source of these receptors is a human donor with Susac syndrome. Both conserved end residues are part of each CDR3. Fields, in order: clone size, V gene, J gene, D gene, CDR3 protein, CDR3 DNA. D genes are given only for firm matches. Some rows mark clone size as missing; the rest say once, few, many or name a class of expanded clone.

>-|TRBV6-1|TRBJ1-4|TRBD1
CASSPVTGTTNEKLFF
TGTGCCAGCAGCCCCGTGACAGGGACTACTAATGAAAAACTGTTTTTT
>-|TRBV5-1|TRBJ1-1|-
CASSLEGAQGNTEAFF
TGCGCCAGCAGCTTGGAAGGGGCGCAGGGGAACACTGAAGCTTTCTTT
>-|TRBV3-1|TRBJ1-1|-
CASSQEGKTRNTEAFF
TGTGCCAGCAGCCAAGAGGGCAAGACGCGGAACACTGAAGCTTTCTTT
>-|TRBV28|TRBJ1-6|-
CASSRLTRESPLHF
TGTGCCAGCAGCCGGCTTACTAGGGAGTCACCCCTCCACTTT
>-|TRBV27|TRBJ1-2|-
CASSLDGIYGYTF
TGTGCCAGCAGTTTAGACGGAATATATGGCTACACCTTC
>-|TRBV4-1|TRBJ2-3|TRBD2
CASSPGTSQTDTQYF
TGCGCCAGCAGCCCCGGGACTAGTCAGACAGATACGCAGTATTTT
>-|TRBV9|TRBJ2-7|TRBD2
CASSESSGGSGEQYF
TGTGCCAGCAGCGAATCTAGCGGGGGTTCTGGGGAGCAGTACTTC
>few|TRBV12-3/TRBV12-4|TRBJ1-5|-
CASSRGQGSRQPQHF
TGTGCCAGCAGTAGGGGCCAGGGATCGAGGCAGCCCCAGCATTTT
>-|TRBV20-1|TRBJ1-6|TRBD1
CSASRDRNSPLHF
TGCAGTGCTAGCCGGGACAGGAATTCACCCCTCCACTTT
>-|TRBV20-1|TRBJ2-3|TRBD2
CSARTSGGVDTQYF
TGCAGTGCTAGGACTAGCGGGGGTGTCGATACGCAGTATTTT
>few|TRBV3-1|TRBJ1-5|-
CASSQGRNQPQHF
TGTGCCAGCAGCCAGGGCCGAAATCAGCCCCAGCATTTT
>-|TRBV7-9|TRBJ2-5|TRBD1
CASSQDRSSETQYF
TGTGCCAGCAGCCAGGACAGGAGTTCAGAGACCCAGTACTTC
>-|TRBV5-1|TRBJ1-1|-
CASSLQQGNTEAFF
TGCGCCAGCAGCCTACAGCAGGGGAACACTGAAGCTTTCTTT
>-|TRBV14|TRBJ1-1|-
CASSSMRRGGGGLNTEAFF
TGTGCCAGCAGCTCAATGCGGAGGGGAGGAGGGGGTTTGAACACTGAAGCTTTCTTT
>-|TRBV6-5|TRBJ2-7|TRBD1
CASRGTVSYEQYF
TGTGCCAGCAGGGGGACAGTCTCCTACGAGCAGTACTTC
>once|TRBV6-5|TRBJ1-2|TRBD1
CASRDGTGAGYTF
TGTGCCAGCAGAGACGGGACAGGGGCTGGCTACACCTTC
>-|TRBV12-3/TRBV12-4|TRBJ1-2|TRBD1
CASSPGTANYGYTF
TGTGCCAGCAGTCCCGGGACAGCTAACTATGGCTACACCTTC
>-|TRBV27|TRBJ2-3|-
CASTRTAAQGDTQYF
TGTGCCAGCACCAGGACTGCAGCCCAGGGAGATACGCAGTATTTT
>-|TRBV9|TRBJ2-3|-
CASSRVSSTDTQYF
TGTGCCAGCAGCCGTGTGTCCAGCACAGATACGCAGTATTTT
>-|TRBV20-1|TRBJ2-5|TRBD2
CSDGGLGETQYF
TGCAGTGACGGGGGACTAGGGGAGACCCAGTACTTC
>-|TRBV7-8|TRBJ1-3|-
CASTPTGSGNTIYF
TGTGCCAGCACCCCTACAGGGTCCGGAAACACCATATATTTT
>-|TRBV19|TRBJ1-5|TRBD1
CASSVQQGAGQPQHF
TGTGCCAGTAGTGTCCAACAGGGGGCCGGTCAGCCCCAGCATTTT
>-|TRBV15|TRBJ2-4|-
CATSKEIGGTRVIQYF
TGTGCCACCAGCAAAGAGATCGGCGGGACGAGGGTCATTCAGTACTTC
>-|TRBV5-4|TRBJ1-6|TRBD1
CASSSPGGTLHF
TGTGCCAGCAGCTCGCCAGGGGGCACCCTCCACTTT
>-|TRBV3-1|TRBJ2-7|-
CASSQVATYEQYF
TGTGCCAGCAGCCAAGTTGCCACCTACGAGCAGTACTTC
>-|TRBV27|TRBJ2-2|TRBD1
CASRALGTVGTGELFF
TGTGCCAGCAGAGCGCTGGGGACAGTCGGCACCGGGGAGCTGTTTTTT
>-|TRBV20-1|TRBJ2-1|TRBD2
CSAPLAGVDEQFF
TGCAGTGCTCCTCTAGCGGGGGTAGATGAGCAGTTCTTC
>-|TRBV29-1|TRBJ2-5|TRBD1
CSVRPGTGRETQYF
TGCAGCGTTCGCCCCGGGACAGGGAGGGAGACCCAGTACTTC
>-|TRBV10-3|TRBJ2-6|-
CAITPSGTKTGANVLTF
TGTGCCATCACCCCAAGCGGTACCAAGACTGGGGCCAACGTCCTGACTTTC
>-|TRBV20-1|TRBJ1-2|-
CSAPKGGTGYGYTF
TGCAGTGCACCCAAGGGGGGCACGGGCTATGGCTACACCTTC
>-|TRBV5-4|TRBJ2-1|-
CASSRLGANSYNEQFF
TGTGCCAGCAGCAGACTGGGGGCTAACTCCTACAATGAGCAGTTCTTC
>-|TRBV10-3|TRBJ2-7|-
CAINSEGLYEQYF
TGTGCCATCAATAGCGAGGGCCTGTACGAGCAGTACTTC
>few|TRBV18|TRBJ2-7|-
CASSPPAQGYEQYF
TGTGCCAGCTCACCACCGGCACAGGGTTACGAGCAGTACTTC
>-|TRBV12-3/TRBV12-4|TRBJ2-7|TRBD1
CASSLERRTGFNYEQYF
TGTGCCAGCAGTTTAGAAAGACGGACAGGGTTTAACTACGAGCAATACTTC
>-|TRBV20-1|TRBJ2-1|TRBD2
CSATGGGSGNEQFF
TGCAGTGCTACCGGGGGGGGATCGGGGAATGAGCAGTTCTTC
>-|TRBV20-1|TRBJ2-2|-
CSAIPRGAIGTGELFF
TGCAGTGCTATCCCCCGCGGAGCAATAGGGACCGGGGAGCTGTTTTTT
>-|TRBV5-6|TRBJ1-6|TRBD1
CASSLGTEYNSPLHF
TGTGCCAGCAGCCTAGGGACAGAGTATAATTCACCCCTCCACTTT
>once|TRBV20-1|TRBJ2-2|-
CSAYRDGNTGELFF
TGCAGTGCGTACCGGGACGGGAACACCGGGGAGCTGTTTTTT
>once|TRBV3-1|TRBJ2-4|TRBD1
CASSPETPGQFGKNIQYF
TGTGCCAGCAGCCCCGAGACCCCGGGACAGTTCGGCAAAAACATTCAGTACTTC
>-|TRBV20-1|TRBJ2-3|-
CSATYHREDTQYF
TGCAGTGCTACCTATCACAGGGAAGATACGCAGTATTTT
>-|TRBV29-1|TRBJ2-4|-
CSAGTAKNIQYF
TGCAGCGCCGGGACAGCCAAAAACATTCAGTACTTC
>-|TRBV29-1|TRBJ2-7|-
CSAQALTYEQYF
TGCAGCGCCCAGGCCCTCACCTACGAGCAGTACTTC
>-|TRBV5-4|TRBJ1-1|TRBD1
CASSPQGRVNTEAFF
TGTGCCAGCAGCCCACAGGGGAGGGTGAACACTGAAGCTTTCTTT
>once|TRBV25-1|TRBJ2-1|-
CASSELAWGAGNEQFF
TGTGCCAGCAGTGAATTAGCATGGGGGGCGGGCAATGAGCAGTTCTTC
>-|TRBV7-7|TRBJ2-3|-
CASSRGLFTDTQYF
TGTGCCAGCAGCAGGGGATTATTCACAGATACGCAGTATTTT
>-|TRBV23-1|TRBJ2-2|-
CASPRGPGELFF
TGCGCCAGCCCCCGGGGGCCCGGGGAGCTGTTTTTT